A selection of T cell receptor beta chains follows, all from one sample in a study of T-cell reconstitution after alpha-beta-depleted transplantation in children. MiXCR, run by TCRdb on the PCR reads, gives a single entry per CDR3 protein. The sample includes hundreds of thousands of distinct CDR3 sequences, roughly 33% of them seen just once. The specimen was PBMCs from the stem cell graft donor, collected from the stem cell graft. These TCRs come from a human donor who donated a stem cell graft to a child with aplastic anemia. The CDR3 runs from the conserved cysteine through the conserved F or W. Fields, in order: CDR3 length, D gene, J gene, clone size, V gene, CDR3 protein, CDR3 DNA. A D gene is named only where the DNA matches it firmly. Clone size, where shown, is once, few, many, or a class for clones that have expanded.

12	NA	TRBJ2-7	NA	TRBV28	CASKSGPREQYF	TGTGCTAGCAAATCGGGTCCACGAGAGCAGTACTTC
16	NA	TRBJ2-1	NA	TRBV19	CASSISRTAGGNEQFF	TGTGCCAGTAGTATAAGTAGGACGGCCGGTGGGAATGAGCAGTTCTTC
20	TRBD1	TRBJ2-6	NA	TRBV20-1	CSAYPGTVYTPYSGANVLTF	TGCAGTGCTTATCCCGGGACAGTCTATACACCTTACTCTGGGGCCAACGTCCTGACTTTC
16	NA	TRBJ2-3	few	TRBV27	CASSLRAGRSTDTQYF	TGTGCCAGCAGTTTACGGGCAGGGAGGAGCACAGATACGCAGTATTTT
11	NA	TRBJ1-2	NA	TRBV12-3/TRBV12-4	CASSRGVGYTF	TGTGCCAGCTCAAGGGGGGTCGGCTACACCTTC
13	TRBD2	TRBJ2-7	few	TRBV20-1	CSASAGGSIEQYF	TGCAGTGCTAGTGCTGGCGGGAGTATCGAGCAGTACTTC
11	NA	TRBJ2-3	NA	TRBV12-3/TRBV12-4	CASSSADTQYF	TGTGCCAGCAGTTCGGCCGATACGCAGTATTTT
16	TRBD2	TRBJ2-2	NA	TRBV20-1	CSAGTSGRAISGELFF	TGCAGTGCTGGGACTAGCGGGAGGGCTATTTCCGGGGAGCTGTTTTTT
17	NA	TRBJ2-2	few	TRBV4-1	CASSVQGTGQGTGELFF	TGCGCCAGCAGCGTACAGGGAACTGGGCAGGGCACCGGGGAGCTGTTTTTT
15	NA	TRBJ1-1	NA	TRBV7-8	CASSVPGTVNTEAFF	TGTGCCAGCAGCGTGCCCGGGACGGTGAACACTGAAGCTTTCTTT
16	TRBD2	TRBJ2-1	NA	TRBV7-2	CASSSPFSGMVGEQFF	TGTGCCAGCAGCTCCCCTTTTAGCGGGATGGTCGGTGAGCAGTTCTTC
14	TRBD2	TRBJ2-4	NA	TRBV5-1	CASSRGERKNIQYF	TGCGCCAGCAGCCGGGGGGAAAGGAAAAACATTCAGTACTTC
15	TRBD2	TRBJ2-7	many	TRBV6-2/TRBV6-3	CASSPKLAGAYEQYF	TGTGCCAGCAGCCCTAAACTAGCGGGAGCCTACGAGCAGTACTTC
12	TRBD1	TRBJ1-1	few	TRBV29-1	CSVVTGGTEAFF	TGCAGCGTTGTGACAGGGGGGACTGAAGCTTTCTTT
13	TRBD1	TRBJ2-7	NA	TRBV29-1	CSAQWTGGYEQYF	TGCAGCGCCCAATGGACAGGGGGCTACGAGCAGTACTTC
14	TRBD1	TRBJ2-7	once	TRBV7-6	CASSLLGTGYEQYF	TGTGCCAGCAGCTTACTAGGGACAGGGTACGAGCAGTACTTC
13	NA	TRBJ1-4	NA	TRBV20-1	CSASKQRNEKLFF	TGCAGTGCTAGTAAACAGCGAAATGAAAAACTGTTTTTT
15	NA	TRBJ2-3	NA	TRBV15	CATSPPSQGTDTQYF	TGTGCCACCAGCCCCCCTAGCCAGGGCACAGATACGCAGTATTTT
15	NA	TRBJ1-1	NA	TRBV9	CASSPRTVWNTEAFF	TGTGCCAGCAGCCCCCGGACGGTTTGGAACACTGAAGCTTTCTTT
13	NA	TRBJ1-4	few	TRBV7-8	CASSRRGYEKLFF	TGTGCCAGCAGCCGCCGGGGGTATGAAAAACTGTTTTTT
18	TRBD2	TRBJ2-1	NA	TRBV5-1	CASSAVGLAGGLYNEQFF	TGCGCCAGCAGCGCGGTAGGCCTAGCGGGGGGGCTTTACAATGAGCAGTTCTTC
14	NA	TRBJ2-7	NA	TRBV4-3	CASSQAAGWYEQYF	TGCGCCAGCAGCCAAGCGGCAGGCTGGTACGAGCAGTACTTC
16	TRBD1	TRBJ2-4	few	TRBV4-3	CASSQLSGGTKNIQYF	TGCGCCAGCAGCCAGTTGTCAGGGGGAACCAAAAACATTCAGTACTTC
14	TRBD1	TRBJ2-2	NA	TRBV11-1	CASSQTGAAGELFF	TGTGCCAGCAGCCAGACAGGGGCCGCCGGGGAGCTGTTTTTT
16	NA	TRBJ2-2	NA	TRBV7-2	CASSGTREWATGELFF	TGTGCCAGCAGCGGCACCAGGGAGTGGGCCACCGGGGAGCTGTTTTTT
17	TRBD2	TRBJ2-7	NA	TRBV20-1	CSARVVKREALEYEQYF	TGCAGTGCTAGAGTTGTCAAGCGGGAGGCTCTAGAGTACGAGCAGTACTTC
14	NA	TRBJ1-2	NA	TRBV5-5	CASSPHDGLNGYTF	TGTGCCAGCAGCCCCCACGACGGACTCAATGGCTACACCTTC
14	NA	TRBJ1-6	few	TRBV6-5	CASSYQSSNSPLHF	TGTGCCAGCAGTTACCAGTCATCTAATTCACCCCTCCACTTT
16	NA	TRBJ2-2	once	TRBV28	CASSLFFGENTGELFF	TGTGCCAGCAGTTTATTCTTCGGGGAAAACACCGGGGAGCTGTTTTTT
15	TRBD1	TRBJ2-2	NA	TRBV4-3	CASSQDGGQGRELFF	TGCGCCAGCAGCCAAGATGGGGGACAGGGGAGGGAGCTGTTTTTT
13	NA	TRBJ2-2	few	TRBV4-3	CASSQEDDGELFF	TGCGCCAGCAGCCAAGAGGACGACGGGGAGCTGTTTTTT
13	NA	TRBJ2-3	few	TRBV6-1	CASNQGYGDTQYF	TGTGCCAGCAACCAGGGTTATGGAGATACGCAGTATTTT
11	NA	TRBJ1-6	NA	TRBV6-2/TRBV6-3	CASSHRDTLHF	TGTGCCAGCAGCCACCGGGACACGCTCCACTTT